This TCR beta chain was identified in a study of blood T cell repertoires in COVID-19 (dated by TCRdb to about 2020). Broadly, across the study: The collaborator samples originated in the United States, Italy and Spain and spanned the acute and convalescent phases of COVID-19. The material from the prospective study consisted of cDNA or gDNA derived from T cells, B-cell-depleted T cells, or PBMCs. The dataset comprised deeply sampled blood TCRbeta repertoires from subjects exposed to, actively infected with, or recovered from COVID-19. The repertoires were released in a freely available public database intended as a resource for research on the immune response to SARS-CoV-2. Samples were obtained from the ongoing ImmuneRACE study (first 160 participants) and from 1,200 or so subjects provided by 6 global collaborators. A de-identified subject ID, COVID-19 status, age in years and sex were almost always included in the sample metadata. Where available, HLA class I and class II types were obtained from metadata supplied by the sample provider rather than from assay-based typing.

After removal of 4 bases from V and 6 bases from J, the junction retains 5 bases not matched to a gene. From the germline V gene (reference sequence), CDR1 is LGHDT and CDR2 is YNNKEL. The CDR3, cysteine through phenylalanine, is 14 amino acids long. CDR3 DNA is the only sequence kept; it has 42 bases, read in frame from the first base. Concerning this clone itself: This receptor's antigen is unknown. No qualities accompany the bases; no much larger clone lies one base away.

Paper-wide results and their limitations: The amount of clinical and demographic metadata varied by source and participant and was provided uncurated.

TCRbeta CDR3 regions were amplified from genomic DNA by means of the immunoSEQ Assay, a bias-controlled multiplex PCR. In the source study's methods: The number of nucleated cells in each sample was estimated by amplification of reference gene primers within the assay. Sequence reads were collapsed and filtered to measure the absolute abundance of every unique TCRbeta CDR3 rearrangement. Productive Simpson clonality was computed per sample as the square root of Simpson's diversity index over productive rearrangements. TCRdb retrieved this table from immuneACCESS and kept in-frame rearrangements only. Not all clones are present; in checked studies, unresolved V genes account for under half, and no reason is known for the remainder. V and J calls and clone size are as listed in that table; D and trimming were resolved from the DNA. The sample has fewer than 70,000 clones on record, about 79% of them singletons. The ten top clones hold 4.9% of the sample.

Each collaborating institution followed its own protocols to collect whole blood in K2EDTA tubes. Collaborator samples were shipped for TCRbeta analysis as frozen whole blood, isolated PBMCs, or DNA extracted from either sample type. Sequencing used peripheral blood. This receptor was identified in a human donor in a cohort sampled during active COVID-19. The chain joins TRBV3-1 (or the pseudogene TRBV3-2) to TRBJ1-2; a stretch of 10 junction bases matches TRBD1. The nucleotide sequence reads as follows: TGTGCCAGCAGCCTCCCGGGACAGGGGAATGGCTACACCTTC. This is translated as CASSLPGQGNGYTF.